This TCR beta chain was profiled in a study of neoadjuvant nivolumab and ipilimumab in lung cancer. The trim removed 0 bases at V and 7 bases at J, leaving 5 bases unmatched. The V gene's germline CDR1 is MRHNA and CDR2 SNTAGT. The CDR3 is 16 amino acids. Measured with immunoSEQ multiplex PCR; TCRdb has only the in-frame clones, and not every one. The sample has about 23,000 clones, more than 65% seen once. This chain joins TRBV6-4 and TRBJ2-3; 12 bases are a match to TRBD1. The receptor's source is an adult with non-small cell lung cancer. The source material was peripheral blood, sampled before neoadjuvant nivolumab, alone or with ipilimumab. The CDR3 DNA is TGTGCCAGCAGTGACTCTTCGGGACAGGGGGCTAATACGCAGTATTTT. Its protein product is CASSDSSGQGANTQYF.